This T cell receptor beta chain stems from a study of cytomegalovirus exposure and HLA in healthy donors. Study outcomes and limitations: Donors were assumed by presence/absence analyses to have roughly uniform sequencing depth.

CDR1 is SGHNT and CDR2 is YYREEE in the germline V gene (reference sequence). The CDR3 loop spans 17 amino acids. V dropped 2 bases and J dropped 2; count of bases not matched to a gene: 7. Researchers ran the PCR with 60 Vbeta and 13 Jbeta primers. The table came from immunoSEQ multiplex PCR; TCRdb's copy has only in-frame clones and leaves some out. Counted here are 250,000 or so clones, roughly 91% occurring once; the ten biggest clones make up around 1.7%. Regarding this clone: Its target is not known.

Sequenced material: PBMCs. This TCR came from a girl aged 2 to 9 in good health and CMV-seronegative. The chain carries TRBV5-4 and TRBJ2-2; TRBD2 agrees at 9 bases. This CDR3 is CASSFGREGGNTGELFF. In nucleotides, the CDR3 is TGTGCCAGCAGCTTCGGGCGGGAGGGCGGCAACACCGGGGAGCTGTTTTTT.